Reported below is one T cell receptor (beta chain). This record comes from a study of CD8+ T cells in alopecia areata. Following RNA extraction, reverse transcription yielded cDNA that acted as the sequencing template. Sequencing was performed with immunoSEQ multiplex PCR; in TCRdb, only in-frame clones are kept and a portion is missing. The table lists tens of thousands of clones, around 42% of them singletons. The CDR3 spans 15 residues. Trimming took 2 bases from V and 7 from J, leaving 15 bases between them. CDR1 and CDR2 (germline): KGHSY, FQNENV. Sample treatment: oral pan-JAK inhibitor, 5-10 mg twice daily.

The V gene is TRBV16, the J gene TRBJ2-1; the D is unclear. This sequence was found in a human donor with alopecia areata. The source material was CD8+ T cells sorted from blood, sampled around week 36, from a patient treated with tofacitinib. CDR3 amino acids: CASSQIVQSLNEQFF. The CDR3 region has the DNA TGTGCCAGCAGCCAAATAGTGCAGAGCTTGAATGAGCAGTTCTTC.